These 10 T cell receptor beta chains were all obtained from the same sample, sequenced in a study of blood T cell repertoires in COVID-19. Assay: immunoSEQ multiplex PCR; the TCRdb copy retains only in-frame clones and omits some. The profile covers 150,000 to 200,000 clones, with roughly four fifths appearing a single time and approximately 8% taken by the ten largest. Specimen: peripheral blood. The receptors were gathered from a woman in her 70s with COVID-19, enrolled during active disease.

J is TRBJ1-1 and V is TRBV6-5, with D maybe TRBD1 (5 bases). This CDR3 contains 15 residues. The germline CDR1 and CDR2 sequences are MNHEY and SVGAGI. V was trimmed by 5 bases and J by 1 base, leaving 14 bases between them. CDR3: CASSLDWGGNTEAFF. The CDR3 nucleotides are TGTGCCAGCAGTCTGGATTGGGGGGGGAACACTGAAGCTTTCTTT.

The chain joins TRBV20-1 to TRBJ2-5, with D possibly being TRBD1 or TRBD2 (6 bases each). V was trimmed by 3 bases and J by 1 base, leaving 15 bases between them. The CDR3 extends over 15 amino acids. Germline CDR1 is DFQATT and CDR2 is SNEGSKA (reference sequence). CDR3 DNA: TGCAGTGCTAGTGGGGGCGGGGTGCCCCAAGAGACCCAGTACTTC. As protein: CSASGGGVPQETQYF.

The chain links TRBV3-1 (or the pseudogene TRBV3-2) to TRBJ2-1; D ambiguous. This CDR3 is 19 amino acids long. V shed 0 bases and J shed 5 bases, with 23 bases lying between them. In germline, CDR1 is LGHDT, CDR2 YNNKEL (reference sequence). The CDR3 DNA reads TGTGCCAGCAGCCAAGATGCTAGGCGGCAACCCGCCACCGACAATGAGCAGTTCTTC. This codes for CASSQDARRQPATDNEQFF.

The genes are TRBV7-2 and TRBJ2-7, with TRBD2 matching 8 bases. Germline trimming cut 2 bases from V and 3 bases from J; bases unmatched to any gene: 3. Germline CDR1 SGHTA, CDR2 FQGNSA. CDR3 size: 14 residues. The CDR3 coding sequence is TGTGCCAGCAGCTTAACCACTAGCGGCTACGAGCAGTACTTC. Translated: CASSLTTSGYEQYF.

This chain uses TRBV30 with TRBJ1-2, with 8 bases identical to TRBD1. V dropped 4 bases and J dropped 4; count of bases not matched to a gene: 5. The CDR3 is 13 amino acids. Germline V gene lookup returns CDR1 GTSNPN and CDR2 SVGIG (reference sequence). This chain's CDR3 is CAWTLGQAYGYTF. CDR3 nucleotide sequence: TGTGCCTGGACCTTGGGACAGGCCTATGGCTACACCTTC.

CDR3 sequence (DNA): TGTGCCAGCAGCTTATGGGGACAGATGAACACTGAAGCTTTCTTT. This translates into CASSLWGQMNTEAFF. The chain has TRBV7-2 and TRBJ1-1, with 7 bases aligning to TRBD1. From germline, CDR1 is SGHTA and CDR2 FQGNSA. With V trimmed by 2 bases and J by 0 bases, 3 bases remained unmatched. The CDR3 runs to 15 residues. The entire variable domain, with the rest obtained from reference TRBV7-2 and TRBJ1-1, is as follows: GAGVSQSPSNKVTEKGKDVELRCDPISGHTALYWYRQSLGQGLEFLIYFQGNSAPDKSGLPSDRFSAERTGGSVSTLTIQRTQQEDSAVYLCASSLWGQMNTEAFFGQGTRLTVV.

This chain links TRBV9 with TRBJ2-5, with no clear D. Deletions cut 2 bases from V and 4 bases from J, with 15 bases between. CDR3 length equals 15 residues. Per the germline V gene, CDR1 is SGDLS and CDR2 is YYNGEE. CDR3 nucleotide sequence: TGTGCCAGCAGCGTTTCTTCCCGGTCCGGAGAGACCCAGTACTTC. Protein product: CASSVSSRSGETQYF. Full variable domain (outside the CDR3, taken from reference TRBV9 and TRBJ2-5): DSGVTQTPKHLITATGQRVTLRCSPRSGDLSVYWYQQSLDQGLQFLIQYYNGEERAKGNILERFSAQQFPDLHSELNLSSLELGDSALYFCASSVSSRSGETQYFGPGTRLLVL.

This clone showed up just a few times. This sequence joins TRBV27 and TRBJ1-1; 7 bases agree with TRBD1. Germline trimming cut 3 bases from V and 0 bases from J; bases unmatched to any gene: 13. There are 18 residues in the CDR3. Germline lookup yields CDR1 MNHEY and CDR2 SMNVEV (reference sequence). CDR3 nucleotides: TGTGCCAGCAGTTTCCACAGGGGCCTATTGGGCATGAACACTGAAGCTTTCTTT. Translating it yields CASSFHRGLLGMNTEAFF.

V gene TRBV28 combines with J gene TRBJ2-5; tentative D call: TRBD2 (6 bases). Per the germline V gene, CDR1 is MDHEN and CDR2 is SYDVKM. Trimming removed 6 bases from V and 5 bases from J, with 16 bases in between. The CDR3 has 14 amino acids. The CDR3 sequence: CASRPEGGPETQYF. The CDR3 DNA reads TGTGCCAGCAGACCGGAGGGTGGCCCCGAGACCCAGTACTTC.

The chain links TRBV28 to TRBJ1-5; possibly TRBD1 for D (5 bases). V was pared by 6 bases and J by 3 bases, with 12 bases between. Germline values: CDR1 MDHEN, CDR2 SYDVKM. This CDR3 region has 14 residues. The CDR3 DNA reads TGTGCCAGCAGCCGCGGCGGGGCCAATCAGCCCCAGCATTTT. Protein product: CASSRGGANQPQHF.